The 17 T cell receptor beta chains listed next were all sequenced from one sample in a study of blood T cell repertoires in COVID-19. The table came from immunoSEQ multiplex PCR; TCRdb's copy has only in-frame clones and leaves some out. Of approximately 240,000 clones in the sample, about nine tenths were seen once. The sequencing sample was made of peripheral blood. These TCRs come from a man aged 25 to 40 with COVID-19, enrolled during active disease.

This chain's CDR3 is CASSPGTGGELFF. CDR3 coding DNA: TGTGCCAGCAGCCCTGGTACGGGCGGGGAGCTGTTTTTT. The chain employs TRBV5-5 and TRBJ2-2; D not certain. V gave up 4 bases and J gave up 7 bases, with 11 bases separating them. Germline values: CDR1 SGHKS, CDR2 YYEKEE (reference sequence). The CDR3 is 13 amino acids.

The V and J genes are TRBV30 and TRBJ1-5; 8 bases agree with TRBD1. In germline, CDR1 is GTSNPN, CDR2 SVGIG (reference sequence). The CDR3 has 16 amino acids. V gave up 2 bases and J gave up 6 bases; unmatched junction bases: 12. CDR3 coding DNA: TGTGCCTGGAGTACCGGGAGACAGGGGATGTCTCAGCCCCAGCATTTT. This sequence encodes CAWSTGRQGMSQPQHF.

The chain carries TRBV7-2 and TRBJ2-2; 9 bases map to TRBD2. Trimming cost V 5 bases and J 4 bases; bases outside gene matches: 5. The CDR3 runs to 15 residues. Germline CDR1 and CDR2: SGHTA and FQGNSA. This chain's CDR3 is CASSRGGAATGELFF. For the CDR3, the DNA is TGTGCCAGCAGCCGCGGGGGGGCGGCCACCGGGGAGCTGTTTTTT.

The chain couples TRBV4-1 to TRBJ2-2, with D unclear. CDR1 and CDR2 from the germline V gene are MGHRA and YSYEKL. This CDR3 comprises 14 residues. V was shortened by 6 bases and J by 4 bases, with 12 bases between the two germline ends. The CDR3 DNA sequence: TGCGCCAGCAGGTCCAAGACGGGCACCGGGGAGCTGTTTTTT. This translates into CASRSKTGTGELFF.

The chain uses TRBV29-1 and TRBJ1-1; possible D gene TRBD1, 5 bases. Looked up from germline, CDR1 is SQVTM and CDR2 is ANQGSEA. CDR3 length equals 12 residues. The germline V and J ends were trimmed by 3 bases and 10 bases, with 15 bases remaining between them. CDR3 bases: TGCAGCGTTGATAAGGAGGCCGGGGGAGCTTTCTTT. This sequence encodes CSVDKEAGGAFF. Full variable domain (remainder filled in from reference TRBV29-1 and TRBJ1-1): SAVISQKPSRDICQRGTSLTIQCQVDSQVTMMFWYRQQPGQSLTLIATANQGSEATYESGFVIDKFPISRPNLTFSTLTVSNMSPEDSSIYLCSVDKEAGGAFFGQGTRLTVV.

This rearrangement joins TRBV6-5 to TRBJ2-5; no reliable D call. V shed 8 bases and J shed 5 bases, with 12 bases lying between them. Germline CDR1 is MNHEY and CDR2 is SVGAGI. The CDR3 spans 12 residues. The CDR3 spells CASVWAGETQYF. In nucleotides, the CDR3 is TGTGCCAGCGTCTGGGCTGGTGAGACCCAGTACTTC.

The chain couples TRBV10-2 to TRBJ1-2; 7 bases align to TRBD1. CDR1 is WSHSY, CDR2 SAAADI, per germline. The CDR3 consists of 13 residues. Trimming took 4 bases from V and 4 from J; bases not matched to a gene: 3. The CDR3 DNA follows: TGCGCCAGCAGTGCGGAGGGGGCCTATGGCTACACCTTC. Encoded protein: CASSAEGAYGYTF.

This chain joins TRBV28 and TRBJ1-1, with 7 bases matching TRBD1. With V trimmed by 6 bases and J by 0 bases, 10 bases remained unmatched. Per germline, CDR1 MDHEN and CDR2 SYDVKM. This CDR3 is built from 16 residues. CDR3 coding DNA: TGTGCCAGCAGCCCCCCGCGGGGACAGATGAACACTGAAGCTTTCTTT. It encodes CASSPPRGQMNTEAFF.

The chain joins TRBV5-4 to TRBJ1-6, with 7 nucleotides matching TRBD1. This CDR3 region has 16 residues. Losses at the gene ends were 5 bases for V and 4 bases for J; bases not matched to a gene: 9. CDR1 and CDR2 (germline): SGHNT, YYREEE (reference sequence). Here the CDR3 reads CASRRQGDIYNSPLHF. The CDR3 DNA sequence: TGTGCCAGCAGGCGCCAGGGGGACATTTATAATTCACCCCTCCACTTT.

This clone has only one observation. The chain combines TRBV11-2 with TRBJ2-1, with TRBD1 matching over 9 bases. With V trimmed by 3 bases and J by 8 bases, 2 bases remained unmatched. The CDR3 loop spans 13 amino acids. Germline values: CDR1 SGHAT, CDR2 FQNNGV. The CDR3 loop reads CASSFGTGYEQFF. DNA for the CDR3: TGTGCCAGCAGCTTCGGGACAGGGTATGAGCAGTTCTTC.

V gene TRBV9 combines with J gene TRBJ2-3, with a possible D match to TRBD1 (5 bases). CDR1 and CDR2 (germline): SGDLS, YYNGEE. CDR3 length: 14 amino acids. Deletions cut 3 bases from V and 1 base from J, with 9 bases between. In DNA, the CDR3 is TGTGCCAGCAGCGGAACAGGCGGCACAGATACGCAGTATTTT. It codes for CASSGTGGTDTQYF.

The V and J genes are TRBV6-4 and TRBJ2-7; the match to TRBD1 covers 8 bases. This CDR3 has 13 amino acids. Germline V gives CDR1 MRHNA, CDR2 SNTAGT. V dropped 6 bases and J dropped 3; count of bases not matched to a gene: 4. CDR3 nucleotide sequence: TGTGCCAGCAGCCCCGACAGGGGCTACGAGCAGTACTTC. This gives the protein CASSPDRGYEQYF.

A word on this clone: A read error may account for a junction end that differs from germline. The V and J genes are TRBV5-1 and TRBJ1-1; 8 bases match TRBD1. The germline gives CDR1 SGHRS, CDR2 YFSETQ. CDR3 length equals 16 residues. CDR3 amino acids: CASSPGQGNLKTEAFF. CDR3 DNA: TGCGCCAGCAGCCCCGGACAGGGTAATTTGAAAACTGAAGCTTTCTTT.

V and J are TRBV6-5 and TRBJ1-5, with D perhaps matching TRBD1 (5 bases). Trimming pared 7 bases from V and 0 bases from J, leaving 13 bases between. Germline CDR1 reads MNHEY; CDR2 reads SVGAGI. This CDR3 has 15 residues. The CDR3 sequence is CASTKFRDSNQPQHF. CDR3 coding DNA: TGTGCCAGCACCAAATTCAGGGATAGCAATCAGCCCCAGCATTTT.

The chain uses TRBV6-5 and TRBJ1-1; TRBD1 matches 7 bases. V dropped 4 bases and J dropped 3; count of bases not matched to a gene: 5. CDR1 is MNHEY, CDR2 SVGAGI, per germline. CDR3 size: 14 residues. The CDR3 loop reads CASSSSGTDTEAFF. Written as DNA, the CDR3 is TGTGCCAGCAGTTCCTCCGGGACAGACACTGAAGCTTTCTTT.

As for this clone: The same CDR3 arises from other DNA sequences in this sample as well. V is TRBV4-1 and J is TRBJ1-2; D not resolved. Trimming removed 2 bases at V and 7 bases at J, with 5 bases between. The CDR3 contains 11 residues. In germline, CDR1 is MGHRA, CDR2 YSYEKL. The CDR3 nucleotides are TGCGCCAGCAGCCAATCTTTTGGCTACACCTTC. Protein: CASSQSFGYTF.

The rearrangement joins TRBV2 to TRBJ2-3; D gene unclear. The CDR3 extends over 12 amino acids. Trimming cost V 3 bases and J 4 bases, with 5 bases left between them. Germline CDR1 is SNHLY and CDR2 is FYNNEI. CDR3 protein: CASSESADTQYF. The CDR3 DNA sequence: TGTGCCAGCAGTGAGAGTGCAGATACGCAGTATTTT.